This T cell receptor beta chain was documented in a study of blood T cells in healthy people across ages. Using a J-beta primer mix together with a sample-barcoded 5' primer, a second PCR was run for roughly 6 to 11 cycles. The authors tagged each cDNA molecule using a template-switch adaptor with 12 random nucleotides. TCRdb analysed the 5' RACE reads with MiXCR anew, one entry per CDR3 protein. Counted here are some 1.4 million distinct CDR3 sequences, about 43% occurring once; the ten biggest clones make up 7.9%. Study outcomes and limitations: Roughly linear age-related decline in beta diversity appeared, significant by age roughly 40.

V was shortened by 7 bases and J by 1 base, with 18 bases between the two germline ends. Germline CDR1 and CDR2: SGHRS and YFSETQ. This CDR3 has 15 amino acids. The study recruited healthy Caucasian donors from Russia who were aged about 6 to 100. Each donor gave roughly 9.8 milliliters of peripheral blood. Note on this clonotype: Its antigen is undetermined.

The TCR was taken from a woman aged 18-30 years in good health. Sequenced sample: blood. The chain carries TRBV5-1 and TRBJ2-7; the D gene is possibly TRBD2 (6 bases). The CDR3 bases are TGCGCCAGCTCGCGACTAGTTAATCCGTCCTACGAGCAGTACTTC. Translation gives CASSRLVNPSYEQYF. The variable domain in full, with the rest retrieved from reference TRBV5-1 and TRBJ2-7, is KAGVTQTPRYLIKTRGQQVTLSCSPISGHRSVSWYQQTPGQGLQFLFEYFSETQRNKGNFPGRFSGRQFSNSRSEMNVSTLELGDSALYLCASSRLVNPSYEQYFGPGTRLTVT.